This T cell receptor beta chain is drawn from a study of blood T cell repertoires in COVID-19. Study background: Specimens from acute and convalescent COVID-19 originated in the United States, Italy and Spain. PBMCs, B-cell-depleted T cells, or T cells were the source of the cDNA or gDNA that made up the material.

Trimming at V came to 1 base and at J to 5 bases, leaving 15 bases not matched to a gene. The CDR3 runs to 18 residues. Germline CDR1 and CDR2: MDHEN and SYDVKM. TCRdb's table, derived via immunoSEQ multiplex PCR, lists solely in-frame clones and lacks some. The sample has about 100,000 clones, around four fifths seen once. The source of this sequence is a man aged 50 to 60 with active or convalescent COVID-19. Sample: peripheral blood. The chain is built from TRBV28 and TRBJ2-5, with 8 bases matching TRBD2. Here the CDR3 reads CASSLSDGGSGKWETQYF. The CDR3 DNA is TGTGCCAGCAGTTTATCCGATGGAGGTAGCGGGAAGTGGGAGACCCAGTACTTC.